This TCR beta chain was retrieved from a study of blood T cell repertoires in COVID-19. Looking at the study overall: T cells, B-cell-depleted T cells, or PBMCs provided the cDNA or gDNA that served as material.

From germline, CDR1 is SGDLS and CDR2 YYNGEE. With V trimmed by 6 bases and J by 8 bases, 6 bases remained unmatched. The CDR3 covers 14 residues. Libraries were prepared by immunoSEQ multiplex PCR; TCRdb keeps only in-frame clonotypes and omits some of them. The data contain hundreds of thousands of clones, about 89% of them singletons. V usage is TRBV9 and J usage is TRBJ1-6, with 9 nucleotides matching TRBD1. Material for sequencing was PBMCs or T cells enriched from blood (not recorded which). The sequence was collected from a man aged 35 to 55 in a cohort exposed to, infected with or recovered from COVID-19 (not recorded which). The CDR3 reads CASNLGQGDSPLHF. CDR3 bases: TGTGCCAGCAACTTGGGACAGGGTGATTCACCCCTCCACTTT.